One and the same sample provided the 6 T cell receptor beta chains below, sequenced in a study of Graves' ophthalmopathy and Graves' hyperthyroidism. Scientists amplified the TCR beta CDR3 regions from RNA transcripts. After a first-round RT-PCR with HTBI primers, a second-round multiplex PCR was run. TCRdb called the multiplex PCR reads again in MiXCR, with one record for every CDR3 protein. This table has 150,000 to 200,000 distinct CDR3 sequences, under 45% appearing once. Sequencing used peripheral blood. The receptors were gathered from a man aged 25 to 40 with Graves' ophthalmopathy.

This clonotype was counted ten times or more. This chain uses TRBV6-5 with TRBJ2-7; tentative D call: TRBD2 (7 bases). The V and J ends lost 6 bases and 0 bases respectively, with 12 bases between them. CDR3 length: 14 residues. In germline, CDR1 is MNHEY, CDR2 SVGAGI. The CDR3 reads CASSRGGVSYEQYF. In DNA, the CDR3 is TGTGCCAGCAGCCGAGGGGGGGTCTCCTACGAGCAGTACTTC.

This clonotype was observed many times. This chain joins TRBV4-1 and TRBJ2-5; tentatively, D is TRBD1 or TRBD2 (5 bases each). V was shortened by 1 base and J by 4 bases, with 10 bases between the two germline ends. Per germline, CDR1 MGHRA and CDR2 YSYEKL. CDR3 length: 14 residues. CDR3 nucleotide sequence: TGCGCCAGCAGCCAAGCAGGGAGTGGAGAGACCCAGTACTTC. Its protein is CASSQAGSGETQYF.

The chain couples TRBV27 to TRBJ2-2, with 7 bases matching TRBD2. The CDR3 has 16 residues. With 4 bases clipped from V and 0 bases from J, the junction kept 5 bases outside the gene matches. Germline V gene sequence: CDR1 MNHEY, CDR2 SMNVEV (reference sequence). In DNA form, the CDR3 reads TGTGCCAGCAGTTCGGGGGGACTTCCGAACACCGGGGAGCTGTTTTTT. Its translation: CASSSGGLPNTGELFF.

The V gene is TRBV12-3 or TRBV12-4, the J gene TRBJ1-6; no definite D call. The CDR3 is 15 residues long. V lost 5 bases and J 5 bases, leaving 13 bases between the germline ends. The CDR3 region has the DNA TGTGCCAGCAGTCGCCCGGAGAGAAATAATTCACCCCTCCACTTT. Encoded protein: CASSRPERNNSPLHF.

This clonotype occurred many times. The V call is TRBV10-3, the J call TRBJ1-3, with 8 positions matching TRBD1. Per the germline V gene, CDR1 is ENHRY and CDR2 is SYGVKD. V trimming: 7 bases; J trimming: 3 bases; junction bases outside the gene matches: 5. There are 14 residues in the CDR3. The CDR3 spells CAITDDRGGNTIYF. DNA of the CDR3: TGTGCCATCACCGACGACAGGGGTGGAAACACCATATATTTT.

This clonotype was detected ten times or more. This sequence joins TRBV12-3 or TRBV12-4 and TRBJ2-7; D uncertain. Trimming removed 4 bases from V and 4 bases from J, with 14 bases in between. This CDR3 is 14 amino acids long. CDR3 sequence reads: CASSSLGPHYEQYF. The DNA of the CDR3 is TGTGCCAGCAGTTCCCTCGGACCGCATTACGAGCAGTACTTC.